These 14 T cell receptor gamma chains originate from one sample sequenced in a study of gamma delta lymphoproliferative disorders and STAT genes. PBMCs from patients and controls supplied the genomic DNA for sequencing. TCRdb fed the multiplex PCR reads into CATT to redo clone calling. The sample has some 2,300 gamma-chain clones; roughly a fifth are singletons. The specimen was blood. These TCRs come from a human donor with gamma-delta T-cell large granular lymphocyte leukemia.

This clone has only a few counts. The chain combines TRGV3 with TRGJP2. TCRdb does not report a J gene; here it was assigned by matching the DNA to germline references. CDR3 size: 14 residues. The V gene's germline CDR1 is VTNTFY and CDR2 YDVSTARD (reference sequence). Unmatched junction bases numbered 3, after V lost 0 bases and J lost 5 bases. The CDR3 DNA follows: TGTGCCACCTGGGACAGGCAAAGTGATTGGATCAAGACGTTT. It codes for CATWDRQSDWIKTF.

J is TRGJ1 or TRGJ2 and V is TRGV2. TCRdb carries no J gene annotation; the J gene was assigned here by matching the DNA with germline. With 0 bases clipped from V and 2 bases from J, the junction kept 7 bases outside the gene matches. This CDR3 comprises 15 residues. Looked up from germline, CDR1 is EGSNGY and CDR2 is YDSYNSKV. CDR3: CATWDGYSHYYKKLF. The CDR3 DNA reads as TGTGCCACCTGGGACGGGTACTCCCATTATTATAAGAAACTCTTT.

Relative to its sample, this clone is medium-sized. This chain links TRGV10 with TRGJP1. The J gene was not available in TCRdb and was assigned here by matching the DNA to germline segments. TRGV10 counts as an open reading frame of uncertain function. The CDR3 is 11 amino acids. Trimming at V came to 8 bases and at J to 7 bases, leaving 2 bases not matched to a gene. This chain's CDR3 is CAAWDGWFKIF. CDR3 DNA: TGTGCTGCGTGGGATGGTTGGTTCAAGATATTT.

The J gene is TRGJ1 or TRGJ2, the V gene TRGV2. TCRdb leaves out the J gene; it was filled in here by matching the DNA to germline. CDR1 and CDR2 from the germline V gene are EGSNGY and YDSYNSKV. Losses at the gene ends were 0 bases for V and 8 bases for J; bases not matched to a gene: 4. The CDR3 contains 12 residues. The CDR3 spells CATWDGIDKKLF. The CDR3 nucleotides read TGTGCCACCTGGGACGGGATTGATAAGAAACTCTTT.

In this sample, this clone turned up a few times. The chain joins TRGV4 to TRGJ1 or TRGJ2. Here the J gene was assigned by germline matching of the DNA, as TCRdb has none. The V and J ends lost 1 base and 6 bases, in that order; junction bases with no gene match: 6. The V gene's germline CDR1 is EGSTGY and CDR2 YDSYTSSV. The CDR3 sequence is 13 residues long. CDR3 sequence (DNA): TGTGCCACCTGGGATGGATGGGGTTATAAGAAACTCTTT. The encoded protein is CATWDGWGYKKLF.

In regard to this clone: A much larger clone differs by one base, so this may be a read error. Other DNA sequences within the sample encode an identical CDR3. V gene TRGV4 combines with J gene TRGJ1 or TRGJ2. Here the J gene came from matching the DNA to germline, since TCRdb omits it. After removal of 0 bases from V and 4 bases from J, the junction contained 0 bases not matched to a gene. CDR1 and CDR2 (germline): EGSTGY, YDSYTSSV. The CDR3 runs 12 residues. CDR3 protein: CATWDGYYKKLF. As DNA, the CDR3 is TGTGCCACCTGGGATGGGTATTATAAGAAACTCTTT.

The chain links TRGV2 to TRGJP2. TCRdb lists no J gene, so it was determined here by aligning the DNA to germline. This CDR3 region has 15 residues. Germline V gene sequence: CDR1 EGSNGY, CDR2 YDSYNSKV. Trimming took 1 base from V and 5 from J; bases not matched to a gene: 7. The CDR3 here is CATWDGLISDWIKTF. The DNA for the CDR3 is TGTGCCACCTGGGACGGTCTAATAAGTGATTGGATCAAGACGTTT.

Worth noting for this clone: At the DNA level, this CDR3 is encoded by other sequences in the same sample as well. TRGV4 is the V gene, and the J gene was not called. This CDR3 contains 12 residues. Germline V gene data show CDR1 as EGSTGY and CDR2 as YDSYTSSV. CDR3 in amino acids: CATWDGHYKKLF. The CDR3 bases are TGTGCCACCTGGGACGGCCATTATAAGAAACTATTT.

The chain combines TRGV8 with TRGJ1 or TRGJ2. Assignment of the J gene here rests on matching the DNA to germline, because TCRdb gives none. The germline CDR1 and CDR2 sequences are VENAVY and YDSYNSRV. The V and J ends lost 1 base and 3 bases, in that order; junction bases with no gene match: 6. This CDR3 comprises 14 residues. The DNA of the CDR3 is TGTGCCACCTGGGATAGCCCGTTTTATTATAAGAAACTCTTT. Residues: CATWDSPFYYKKLF.

V gene TRGV11 combines with J gene TRGJ1 or TRGJ2. No J segment appears in TCRdb, so it was assigned here by matching the sequence to germline. TRGV11 is known as an ORF, though its function is uncertain. This CDR3 has 15 residues. V was pared by 0 bases and J by 2 bases, with 4 bases of the junction left unmatched. CDR3 loop: CACWIRHGYYYKKLF. DNA of the CDR3: TGTGCCTGCTGGATTAGGCACGGGTATTATTATAAGAAACTCTTT.

This clone was seen a handful of times. The V gene is TRGV3, the J gene TRGJ1 or TRGJ2. TCRdb leaves out the J gene; it was filled in here by matching the DNA to germline. V lost 2 bases and J lost 6; bases outside the gene matches: 7. The CDR3 length is 13 residues. Germline V gene lookup returns CDR1 VTNTFY and CDR2 YDVSTARD (reference sequence). The CDR3 here is CATWDTSRYKKLF. CDR3 nucleotide sequence: TGTGCCACCTGGGACACCTCACGTTATAAGAAACTCTTT.

This clone has just a few counts. The rearrangement joins TRGV11 to TRGJ1 or TRGJ2. TCRdb offers no J gene call, so here the DNA was matched to germline to obtain one. TRGV11 is noted as an ORF with a role that remains uncertain. This CDR3 comprises 16 residues. V lost 4 bases, J lost 6 bases, and 15 bases stayed unmatched. The CDR3 here is CACWISRAPQGYKKLF. The DNA for the CDR3 is TGTGCCTGCTGGATTAGCCGCGCACCGCAAGGTTATAAGAAACTCTTT.

As for this clone: It may be a read error: a sequence one base away is much more abundant. The sample contains more than one DNA sequence encoding this CDR3. The V and J genes are TRGV4 and TRGJ1 or TRGJ2. Because TCRdb records no J gene, it was assigned here through a match of the DNA to germline. The CDR3 covers 11 residues. V shed 0 bases and J 8 bases; nucleotides not matched to a gene: 1. CDR1 EGSTGY and CDR2 YDSYTSSV come from the germline V gene. DNA for the CDR3: TGTGCCACCTGGGATGGGAATAAGAAACTCTTT. The encoded protein is CATWDGNKKLF.

This clone was counted a few times. This chain connects TRGV8 to TRGJ1 or TRGJ2. No J segment appears in TCRdb, so it was assigned here by matching the sequence to germline. The CDR3 sequence is 13 residues long. Germline V lookup: CDR1 VENAVY, CDR2 YDSYNSRV. The V segment lost 5 bases and the J segment 5 bases; nucleotides outside the gene matches: 9. CDR3 bases: TGTGCCACCTGGGCCAAGGGGAATTATAAGAAACTCTTT. Encoded protein: CATWAKGNYKKLF.